The source of this T cell receptor (beta chain) is a study of T cells after yellow fever vaccination. The sample holds many counts of this clonotype. TCRdb reprocessed the 5' RACE reads with MiXCR, giving one entry per CDR3 protein. This table has about 340,000 distinct CDR3 sequences, 7.5% to 9% appearing once. This CDR3 region has 14 residues. V was clipped by 3 bases and J by 4 bases, with 12 bases between them. Germline V gene lookup returns CDR1 KGHSH and CDR2 LQKENI. This material consisted of PBMCs, taken on the day of the first yellow fever vaccination. V usage is TRBV18 and J usage is TRBJ2-5, with a tentative D call TRBD2 (6 bases). The clonotype was recovered from a man aged 18 to 29 who received the YFV17D yellow fever vaccine. CDR3 sequence (DNA): TGTGCCAGCTCACCCGGCCCGGGGGTAGAGACCCAGTACTTC. Translation gives CASSPGPGVETQYF.